This entry lists 27 T cell receptor beta chains sequenced from one sample in a study of blood T cells in healthy people across ages. PCR was performed a second time for about 7 to 12 cycles using a sample-barcoded 5' primer and a J-beta primer mix. TCRdb independently ran MiXCR on the 5' RACE reads; one entry per CDR3 protein. The data contain 650,000 to 800,000 distinct CDR3 sequences, roughly 44% of them singletons. Material for sequencing was blood. Receptor source: a man in his sixties in good health.

The chain uses TRBV10-3 and TRBJ2-7; 7 bases map to TRBD1. Germline CDR1 ENHRY, CDR2 SYGVKD. V shed 3 bases, J shed 3 bases, and the junction held 5 bases outside the gene matches. The CDR3 is 14 amino acids. CDR3 amino acids: CAISDPGQYYEQYF. DNA of the CDR3: TGTGCCATCAGTGATCCGGGACAGTACTACGAGCAGTACTTC.

The chain has TRBV20-1 and TRBJ2-1; maybe TRBD1 (6 bases). V lost 4 bases and J lost 5, with 18 bases in between. This CDR3 has 15 amino acids. CDR1 and CDR2 (germline): DFQATT, SNEGSKA (reference sequence). CDR3 sequence: CSAKTGKKLDNEQFF. CDR3 nucleotide sequence: TGCAGTGCTAAAACAGGGAAGAAGCTAGACAATGAGCAGTTCTTC.

The rearrangement joins TRBV20-1 to TRBJ2-1; D is undetermined. The CDR3 covers 15 residues. Germline V gives CDR1 DFQATT, CDR2 SNEGSKA (reference sequence). The germline V and J ends were trimmed by 4 bases and 2 bases, with 15 bases remaining between them. CDR3 sequence reads: CSANMDHITYNEQFF. In nucleotides, the CDR3 is TGCAGTGCTAATATGGACCATATTACCTACAATGAGCAGTTCTTC.

This clonotype was detected a few times. The chain couples TRBV29-1 to TRBJ1-2, with D unclear. V was cut by 2 bases and J by 1 base, with 2 bases left in between. Germline assignment: CDR1 SQVTM and CDR2 ANQGSEA. The CDR3 is 11 amino acids. Here the CDR3 reads CSVEFNYGYTF. The CDR3 nucleotides read TGCAGCGTTGAATTTAACTATGGCTACACCTTC. Combining the CDR3 with reference TRBV29-1 and TRBJ1-2 gives the whole variable domain SAVISQKPSRDICQRGTSLTIQCQVDSQVTMMFWYRQQPGQSLTLIATANQGSEATYESGFVIDKFPISRPNLTFSTLTVSNMSPEDSSIYLCSVEFNYGYTFGSGTRLTVV.

This chain uses TRBV29-1 with TRBJ1-1; unclear D gene. The V and J ends lost 3 bases and 0 bases respectively, with 8 bases between them. The CDR3 totals 13 residues. CDR1 and CDR2 from the germline V gene are SQVTM and ANQGSEA. The DNA for the CDR3 is TGCAGCGTTGAGGGGAATCTGAACACTGAAGCTTTCTTT. It encodes CSVEGNLNTEAFF.

As to this clonotype: One end of the junction fails to match germline, which may point to a read error. The rearrangement uses TRBV20-1 and TRBJ2-1, with TRBD1 identical over 8 bases. Germline assignment: CDR1 DFQATT and CDR2 SNEGSKA (reference sequence). CDR3 size: 15 residues. CDR3 loop: CSAGARDRIHNERFF. CDR3 bases: TGCAGTGCAGGTGCCCGGGACAGGATCCACAATGAGCGGTTCTTC.

This sequence joins TRBV6-5 and TRBJ2-1, with D maybe TRBD1 (6 bases). The V gene's germline CDR1 is MNHEY and CDR2 SVGAGI. The germline V and J ends were trimmed by 2 bases and 7 bases, with 9 bases remaining between them. The CDR3 sequence is 13 residues long. The CDR3, as DNA: TGTGCCAGCAGTTACCACAGGGTAAATGAGCAGTTCTTC. Amino acids: CASSYHRVNEQFF.

This chain links TRBV5-6 with TRBJ1-2; the match to TRBD1 covers 10 bases. Unmatched junction bases numbered 9, after V lost 0 bases and J lost 7 bases. The CDR3 covers 16 residues. Germline assignment: CDR1 SGHDT and CDR2 YYEEEE. The DNA of the CDR3 is TGTGCCAGCAGCTTGGGACATGGGACAGGGGCTAGTGGCTACACCTTC. Amino acids: CASSLGHGTGASGYTF.

The chain employs TRBV11-2 and TRBJ1-2; no clear D. Trimming shortened V by 0 bases and J by 8 bases, and 10 bases separated the two germline ends. Germline values: CDR1 SGHAT, CDR2 FQNNGV. The CDR3 contains 13 residues. The CDR3 region is CASSLEAKTGYTF. CDR3 in DNA: TGTGCCAGCAGCTTAGAAGCCAAAACCGGCTACACCTTC.

This chain joins TRBV6-2 or TRBV6-3 and TRBJ1-2; a weak D match, TRBD1 (6 bases). In germline, CDR1 is MNHEY, CDR2 SVGEGT. Trimming stripped 2 bases from V and 0 bases from J, with 16 bases between. CDR3 length equals 17 residues. The CDR3 sequence: CASSYDLGATANYGYTF. The CDR3 DNA follows: TGTGCCAGCAGTTACGATCTGGGGGCCACGGCTAACTATGGCTACACCTTC.

This chain uses TRBV6-2 or TRBV6-3 with TRBJ2-1; 9 bases agree with TRBD1. The J segment lost 8 bases and the V segment lost 6 bases, leaving 5 bases of the junction unmatched. Germline V gene sequence: CDR1 MNHEY, CDR2 SVGEGT. The CDR3 has 13 residues. The CDR3 loop reads CASRQTGGYEQFF. The CDR3, as DNA: TGTGCCAGCAGACAGACAGGGGGATATGAGCAGTTCTTC.

This clonotype was recorded once. The V call is TRBV7-2, the J call TRBJ1-1; possibly TRBD1 for D (5 bases). This CDR3 is 14 amino acids long. With 5 bases removed from V and 7 bases from J, the gap between germline ends came to 17 bases. CDR1 and CDR2 from the germline V gene are SGHTA and FQGNSA. The CDR3 is CASSTKLLGREAFF. The CDR3 DNA reads TGTGCCAGCAGCACAAAGCTGCTGGGACGTGAAGCTTTCTTT.

In this sample, this clonotype turned up many times. This rearrangement joins TRBV6-2 or TRBV6-3 to TRBJ2-5, with D possibly called TRBD1 or TRBD2 (5 bases each). Germline CDR1 MNHEY, CDR2 SVGEGT. The CDR3 loop spans 14 amino acids. The V end was cut by 6 bases, the J end by 1 base, with 12 bases between. The CDR3 here is CASRRDATQETQYF. The CDR3 nucleotides read TGTGCCAGCAGGAGGGACGCTACCCAAGAGACCCAGTACTTC.

The table lists this clonotype with a few counts. The chain employs TRBV5-5 and TRBJ1-5; 7 nucleotides agree with TRBD1. Germline CDR1 and CDR2: SGHKS and YYEKEE (reference sequence). V was clipped by 4 bases and J by 2 bases; unmatched bases: 6. The CDR3 has 15 residues. The CDR3 loop is CASSLQGNGNQPQHF. The CDR3 DNA is TGTGCCAGCAGCCTACAGGGGAATGGCAATCAGCCCCAGCATTTT.

This clonotype was counted between two and nine times. The J gene is TRBJ2-1, the V gene TRBV11-2, with D possibly matching TRBD1 (5 bases). V dropped 5 bases and J dropped 4 bases, with 27 bases sitting between them. CDR1 is SGHAT and CDR2 is FQNNGV in the germline V gene. The CDR3 has 19 residues. CDR3 bases: TGTGCCAGCAGCCAGATCAGGGATACCCCAAAAAAATCATACAATGAGCAGTTCTTC. Translation: CASSQIRDTPKKSYNEQFF.

A few counts support this clonotype. The rearrangement uses TRBV21-1 and TRBJ1-2; the table's D call, TRBD1, was not checked against the DNA. TRBV21-1 corresponds to a pseudogene. The CDR3 spans 19 residues. The CDR3 DNA is TGTGCCAGCAGCAAAGCGCGGACAGGGGGCGGCTGCCTAAGCTATGGCTACACCTTC. Protein: CASSKARTGGGCLSYGYTF.

This chain connects TRBV3-1 to TRBJ2-2, with D perhaps given as TRBD1 or TRBD2 (6 bases each). V shed 4 bases and J shed 6 bases, with 18 bases lying between them. Per the germline V gene, CDR1 is LGHDT and CDR2 is YNNKEL (reference sequence). The CDR3 runs to 16 residues. CDR3 bases: TGTGCCAGCAGCCTAGTGGCAGGAAGGGGGGCCGGGGAGCTGTTTTTT. Its translation is CASSLVAGRGAGELFF.

This clonotype has only a few counts. The V and J genes are TRBV29-1 and TRBJ2-3; 7 bases map to TRBD1. Trimming at V came to 5 bases and at J to 3 bases, leaving 11 bases not matched to a gene. In germline, CDR1 is SQVTM, CDR2 ANQGSEA. CDR3 length: 15 residues. The CDR3: CSVHSRQGSTDTQYF. The CDR3 bases are TGCAGCGTTCACTCCAGACAGGGTTCGACAGATACGCAGTATTTT.

This clonotype showed up just a few times. This chain links TRBV20-1 with TRBJ2-5; 7 nucleotides align to TRBD2. Unmatched junction bases numbered 9, after V lost 4 bases and J lost 4 bases. Per germline, CDR1 DFQATT and CDR2 SNEGSKA (reference sequence). The CDR3 extends over 14 amino acids. The CDR3 DNA reads as TGCAGTGCTACCGGACTAGTCCGCACAGAGACCCAGTACTTC. Protein: CSATGLVRTETQYF.

The chain has TRBV27 and TRBJ1-2, with D uncertain. Looked up from germline, CDR1 is MNHEY and CDR2 is SMNVEV (reference sequence). CDR3 length: 15 residues. V was clipped by 4 bases and J by 1 base, with 13 bases between them. CDR3 residues: CASSSSSRLNYGYTF. The DNA for the CDR3 is TGTGCCAGCAGTTCGTCTTCCAGGCTTAACTATGGCTACACCTTC.

The V and J genes are TRBV28 and TRBJ2-7; 8 bases align to TRBD1. The CDR3 covers 15 residues. The germline CDR1 and CDR2 sequences are MDHEN and SYDVKM. The V gene end was trimmed by 7 bases and the J gene end by 6 bases; junction bases not matched to a gene: 14. CDR3 sequence reads: CASNQAGTGGSEQYF. The DNA of the CDR3 is TGTGCCAGCAACCAGGCCGGGACAGGTGGTTCCGAGCAGTACTTC. Full variable domain (missing parts from reference TRBV28 and TRBJ2-7): DVKVTQSSRYLVKRTGEKVFLECVQDMDHENMFWYRQDPGLGLRLIYFSYDVKMKEKGDIPEGYSVSREKKERFSLILESASTNQTSMYLCASNQAGTGGSEQYFGPGTRLTVT.

As for this clonotype: A much larger clone sits a single nucleotide away, making a read error possible. The J gene is TRBJ1-2, the V gene TRBV10-3; D is ambiguous. The CDR3 is made up of 13 amino acids. Looked up from germline, CDR1 is ENHRY and CDR2 is SYGVKD. CDR3 sequence (DNA): TGTGCCATCAGTGCCGGCCCTAACTATGGCCACACCTTC. Amino acids: CAISAGPNYGHTF.

The chain combines TRBV4-3 with TRBJ2-5; 7 nucleotides align to TRBD2. The CDR3 loop spans 15 amino acids. Germline CDR1 and CDR2: LGHNA and YSLEER. V was pared by 0 bases and J by 2 bases, with 3 bases of the junction left unmatched. The CDR3 DNA reads as TGCGCCAGCAGCCAAGATGAGGGACTACAAGAGACCCAGTACTTC. Its translation: CASSQDEGLQETQYF.

This chain connects TRBV7-2 to TRBJ2-1; 12 bases match TRBD2. CDR3 size: 18 residues. Looked up from germline, CDR1 is SGHTA and CDR2 is FQGNSA. V lost 5 bases, J lost 1 base, and 9 bases stayed unmatched. The CDR3 protein is CASSIGPLAGGSYNEQFF. CDR3 coding DNA: TGTGCCAGCAGCATAGGCCCTCTAGCGGGGGGGTCCTACAATGAGCAGTTCTTC.

This sequence joins TRBV27 and TRBJ2-5, with 8 bases fitting TRBD2. V dropped 9 bases and J dropped 4; count of bases not matched to a gene: 7. The CDR3 is made up of 13 amino acids. Per the germline V gene, CDR1 is MNHEY and CDR2 is SMNVEV (reference sequence). CDR3: CASLQAGGETQYF. The CDR3 coding sequence is TGTGCCAGTTTACAGGCGGGAGGAGAGACCCAGTACTTC.

This clonotype was found a few times. The V gene is TRBV6-5, the J gene TRBJ2-1; 9 bases are shared with TRBD2. Germline trimming cut 2 bases from V and 3 bases from J; bases unmatched to any gene: 11. The CDR3 spans 18 residues. Germline lookup yields CDR1 MNHEY and CDR2 SVGAGI. The CDR3 region is CASSYPRGTSGRYNEQFF. The CDR3 region has the DNA TGTGCCAGCAGTTACCCGAGGGGTACTAGCGGGCGCTACAATGAGCAGTTCTTC.

The chain couples TRBV5-6 to TRBJ2-7; 11 nucleotides match TRBD1. CDR1 and CDR2 from the germline V gene are SGHDT and YYEEEE. V was pared by 4 bases and J by 6 bases, with 9 bases of the junction left unmatched. This CDR3 contains 15 residues. This chain's CDR3 is CASSPNGDRGSEQYF. As DNA, the CDR3 is TGTGCCAGCAGCCCTAATGGGGACAGGGGGAGCGAGCAGTACTTC. The entire variable domain, with the rest obtained from reference TRBV5-6 and TRBJ2-7, is as follows: DAGVTQSPTHLIKTRGQQVTLRCSPKSGHDTVSWYQQALGQGPQFIFQYYEEEERQRGNFPDRFSGHQFPNYSSELNVNALLLGDSALYLCASSPNGDRGSEQYFGPGTRLTVT.